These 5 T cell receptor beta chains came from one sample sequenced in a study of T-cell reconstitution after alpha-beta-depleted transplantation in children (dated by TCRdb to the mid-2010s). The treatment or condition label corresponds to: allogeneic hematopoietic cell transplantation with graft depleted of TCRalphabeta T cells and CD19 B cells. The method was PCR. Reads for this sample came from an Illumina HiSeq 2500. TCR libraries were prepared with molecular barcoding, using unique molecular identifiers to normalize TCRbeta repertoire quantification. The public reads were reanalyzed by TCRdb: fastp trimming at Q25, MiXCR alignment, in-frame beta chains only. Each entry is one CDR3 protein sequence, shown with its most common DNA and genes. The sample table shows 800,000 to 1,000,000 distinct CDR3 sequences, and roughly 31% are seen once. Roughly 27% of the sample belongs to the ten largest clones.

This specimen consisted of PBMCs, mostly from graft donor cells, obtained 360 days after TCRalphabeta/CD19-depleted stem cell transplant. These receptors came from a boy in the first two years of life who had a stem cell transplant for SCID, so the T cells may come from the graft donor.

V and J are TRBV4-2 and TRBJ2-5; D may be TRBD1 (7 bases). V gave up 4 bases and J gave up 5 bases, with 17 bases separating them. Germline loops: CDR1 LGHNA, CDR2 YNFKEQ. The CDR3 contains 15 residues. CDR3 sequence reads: CASSRGGDRAETQYF. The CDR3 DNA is TGTGCCAGCAGCCGGGGAGGTGACAGGGCGGAGACCCAGTACTTC.

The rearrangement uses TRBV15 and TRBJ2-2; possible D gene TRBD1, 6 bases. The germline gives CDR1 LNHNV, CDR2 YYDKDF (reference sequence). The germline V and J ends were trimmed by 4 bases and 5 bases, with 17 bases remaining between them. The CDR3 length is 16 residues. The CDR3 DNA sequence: TGTGCCACCAGCATCTACAGGGAATGGGAGACCGGGGAGCTGTTTTTT. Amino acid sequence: CATSIYREWETGELFF.

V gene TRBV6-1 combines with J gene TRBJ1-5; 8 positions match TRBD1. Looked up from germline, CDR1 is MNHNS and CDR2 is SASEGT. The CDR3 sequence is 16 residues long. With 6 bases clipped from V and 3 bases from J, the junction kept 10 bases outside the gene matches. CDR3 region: CASSQTRQGNNQPQHF. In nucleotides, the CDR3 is TGTGCCAGCAGCCAGACTAGACAGGGGAACAATCAGCCCCAGCATTTT.

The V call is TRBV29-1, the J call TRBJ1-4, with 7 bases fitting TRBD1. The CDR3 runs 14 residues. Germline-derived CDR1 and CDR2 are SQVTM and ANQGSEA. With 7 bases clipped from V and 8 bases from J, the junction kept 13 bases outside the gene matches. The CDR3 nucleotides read TGCAGCGCTGGCCGACAGGGAGGAGGAGAAAAACTGTTTTTT. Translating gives CSAGRQGGGEKLFF.

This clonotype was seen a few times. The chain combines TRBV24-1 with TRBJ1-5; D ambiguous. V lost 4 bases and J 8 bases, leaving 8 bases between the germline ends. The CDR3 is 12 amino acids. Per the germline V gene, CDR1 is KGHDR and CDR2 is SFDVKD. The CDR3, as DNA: TGTGCCACCAGTGACCCCGAGGAGCCCCAGCATTTT. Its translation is CATSDPEEPQHF.